This TCR beta chain appears in the sequencing data of a study of T cell responses to AZD1222 COVID-19 vaccine. General study results and limits: Every sample of the repertoires postdated the peak T cell response. Epitopes outside B.1.351 and B.1.1.7 mutated regions reportedly drew nearly half of spike TCRs. Possibly, clonal diversity was underestimated; donors were largely white British and included more females. Along spike, vaccine-associated CD4 TCRs were found throughout, with dominance at 160-218 and 743-854.

Of note for this clone: The antigen remains unidentified.

The V gene end was trimmed by 3 bases and the J gene end by 5 bases; junction bases not matched to a gene: 11. The CDR3 loop spans 17 amino acids. The germline gives CDR1 MDHEN, CDR2 SYDVKM. Method: immunoSEQ multiplex PCR; TCRdb's copy keeps in-frame clones and lacks some. The data contain 60,000 or so clones, roughly 82% of them singletons. The source material was peripheral blood, sampled on day 0 of AZD1222 vaccination. This TCR derives from an adult in good health. V is TRBV28 and J is TRBJ1-4, with TRBD1 matching over 8 bases. As DNA, the CDR3 is TGTGCCAGCAGTTTTCGGCAGGGGGCTTACCCCAATGAAAAACTGTTTTTT. Protein product: CASSFRQGAYPNEKLFF.